The entry below gives a single TCR beta chain sequence along with its context. Its target antigen remains unknown. Per-base qualities were not stored, and no clone one base away is much larger. The data belong to a study of beta chain features in type 1 diabetes (dated by TCRdb to the late 2010s). Study-wide context: Patients and healthy donors did not differ in mean age, gender distribution, total cell number or subset yield. Whereas all 30 or so donors provided naive and central memory subsets, regulatory and stem cell-like memory subsets were isolated from just 8 patients and roughly 8 healthy donors. A total of around 100 million sorted cells were examined across all samples, and RNA yield correlated strongly with the number of cells per subset. The study compared the TCRB repertoires of sorted circulating CD4+ T cell subsets in recently diagnosed type 1 diabetes patients with those in matched healthy donors.

From each donor, a single peripheral blood sample of approximately 120 mL on average was drawn into heparinised tubes. A BD FACSAria II was used to sort naive, central memory, regulatory and stem cell-like memory CD4+ T cells with a panel that included CD45RO, CCR7, CD25, CD127, CD95 and CD27. All sorted populations exceeded 95% purity. PBMCs were isolated right away by Lymphoprep density gradient centrifugation and were stained directly, without culture. Samples were stained and sorted in pairs, with one healthy donor and one patient per experiment, so that batch effects were minimized. The entire isolated RNA was reverse transcribed using the High Capacity cDNA Reverse Transcription Kit, and thus expressed TCRB transcripts were sequenced. Naive, central memory and regulatory T cell samples underwent deep immunoSEQ sequencing, averaging around 3.7 million total reads per sample. Sorted cells were lysed in RLT buffer, and RNA was extracted using DNase-treated RNeasy Micro or Mini kits according to cell number. Each cell subset was processed separately to prevent cross-contamination, with patient and healthy donor samples processed together. The immunoSEQ multiplex PCR was used to amplify TCRB sequences from cDNA, generating 87-bp fragments that spanned the CDR3 region. Sequencing of the amplicons was done on the Illumina HiSeq platform. The paper's processing steps were these. Synthetic template baselines were used to correct PCR bias computationally, reads within Hamming distance 2 were collapsed together, and singletons that could not be merged were discarded. Reads were aligned against IMGT so that V, D and J genes, CDR3 length and insertions or deletions at six rearrangement sites could be assigned. Within each subset, clonotype counts were normalized to sorted cell number, and only after that were true diversity and Gini coefficients computed with the tcR R package. The overlap coefficient, calculated on TCRB nucleotide sequences, was used to measure repertoire sharing. Out-of-frame TCRB sequences from naive cells were analyzed as a proxy for the pre-selection repertoire. Sourced from immuneACCESS, this table was stored by TCRdb with only in-frame sequences that have V and J called. A share of the clones is absent; for the studies checked, an unresolved V gene accounts for under half, and the remainder has no known explanation. V, J and clone size derive from that table, while D and trimming were established from the DNA sequence. This sample comprises 200,000 to 250,000 clones, around 10% of them detected only once. Less than 0.035% of the sample is in the top ten clones.

General study outcomes and caveats: The naive, central memory and regulatory TCRB repertoires appeared to resemble one another more closely among patients than among healthy donors. PCR might favor shorter templates, but patient and control samples were amplified and corrected together, so any skew would affect both groups equally. Patients with type 1 diabetes made fewer insertions and deleted more nucleotides at VDJ recombination sites, implying thymic rearrangement abnormalities. A moderate but significant shortening of TCRB CDR3 length was observed in type 1 diabetes patients in all four CD4+ subsets. HLA sub-analyses involved small numbers of individuals, so any influence of HLA type on TCRB rearrangement remained unresolved. Because cDNA was sequenced instead of genomic DNA, activated cells with high expression could be over-represented, although the groups did not differ in activation or CD3 levels.

The receptor was derived from a woman between 18 and 29 years old in good health. Specimen: naive CD4+ T cells from blood. The cell subset or site label, read with the paper, signifies: true naive CD4+ T cells.

The DNA sequence follows: TGTGCCATTGGGCGCGGGCTTAATGAAAAACTGTTTTTT. Its coded protein is CAIGRGLNEKLFF. The rearranged segments are TRBV2 and TRBJ1-4; there is no confident call for the D gene. Trimming removed 10 bases from V and 4 bases from J, leaving 13 bases between the germline ends. In the germline V gene, CDR1 corresponds to SNHLY and CDR2 to FYNNEI. The CDR3 sequence holds 13 residues, the cysteine and phenylalanine included. The sequence is cut down to CDR3 DNA, 39 bases in frame from base 1.